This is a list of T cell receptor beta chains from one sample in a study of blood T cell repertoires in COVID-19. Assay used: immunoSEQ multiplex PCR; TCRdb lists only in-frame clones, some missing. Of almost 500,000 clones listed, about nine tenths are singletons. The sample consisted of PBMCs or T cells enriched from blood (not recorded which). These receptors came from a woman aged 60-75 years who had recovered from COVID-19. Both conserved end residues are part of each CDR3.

CDR3 protein: CATSRTPGASYTEAFF
J gene: TRBJ1-1
V gene: TRBV15

CDR3 protein: CASSIIRDTEAFF
J gene: TRBJ1-1
V gene: TRBV19

CDR3 protein: CASSMGGFNTEAFF
J gene: TRBJ1-1
V gene: TRBV19

CDR3 protein: CASSRPGRGNTIYF
J gene: TRBJ1-3
V gene: TRBV21-1

CDR3 protein: CASSGLGGSGNTIYF
J gene: TRBJ1-3
V gene: TRBV2

CDR3 protein: CATSDSGGGTEAFF
J gene: TRBJ1-1
V gene: TRBV24-1

CDR3 protein: CASSPTTGNNEQFF
J gene: TRBJ2-1
V gene: TRBV5-4

CDR3 protein: CATSEPTSGGPDTQYF
J gene: TRBJ2-3
V gene: TRBV24-1

CDR3 protein: CASSENNGEFYEQYF
J gene: TRBJ2-7
V gene: TRBV6-1

CDR3 protein: CAWSIGQSNQPQHF
J gene: TRBJ1-5
V gene: TRBV30

CDR3 protein: CASSYSGGGPATQYF
J gene: TRBJ2-3
V gene: TRBV6-2/TRBV6-3

CDR3 protein: CATAHWVRGTGELFF
J gene: TRBJ2-2
V gene: TRBV6-5

CDR3 protein: CASSLALIAPGQSNTEAFF
J gene: TRBJ1-1
V gene: TRBV5-1

CDR3 protein: CAWSGMGQAEDTQYF
J gene: TRBJ2-3
V gene: TRBV30

CDR3 protein: CASTPRGLNTEAFF
J gene: TRBJ1-1
V gene: TRBV11-3

CDR3 protein: CASSEEQLAANEQFF
J gene: TRBJ2-1
V gene: TRBV2

CDR3 protein: CASSPGQAYNEKLFF
J gene: TRBJ1-4
V gene: TRBV5-5

CDR3 protein: CASSLDWDSYQPQHF
J gene: TRBJ1-5
V gene: TRBV5-5

CDR3 protein: CAWSLGGGNEQFF
J gene: TRBJ2-1
V gene: TRBV30

CDR3 protein: CASSESGTSLYNEQFF
J gene: TRBJ2-1
V gene: TRBV2

CDR3 protein: CASSLGAGQTNTGELFF
J gene: TRBJ2-2
V gene: TRBV5-4

CDR3 protein: CASSYDTGKGSSTDTQYF
J gene: TRBJ2-3
V gene: TRBV6-2/TRBV6-3

CDR3 protein: CASSFRRGNEQFF
J gene: TRBJ2-1
V gene: TRBV4-1

CDR3 protein: CASSLGTDNSPLHF
J gene: TRBJ1-6
V gene: TRBV5-1

CDR3 protein: CASSGGTVSQETQYF
J gene: TRBJ2-5
V gene: TRBV10-1